Listed here are 22 T cell receptor beta chains from one sample, sequenced in a study of shared clonotypes between healthy human individuals. Some clones are missing from TCRdb's copy, which holds only in-frame ones; the method was immunoSEQ multiplex PCR. This sample has some 2 million clones, with around 95% found just once. The sequencing input was naive CD4+ T cells sorted from blood. Specified subset: CD45RA+ positively selected. Receptors were obtained from a man younger than 35 in good health.

The chain joins TRBV11-2 to TRBJ1-2; weak D call: TRBD1 (5 bases). The CDR3 spans 15 residues. Germline CDR1 SGHAT, CDR2 FQNNGV. V dropped 5 bases and J dropped 4 bases, with 17 bases sitting between them. CDR3 amino acids: CASSLAAGLGYGYTF. The CDR3 nucleotides read TGTGCCAGCAGCCTGGCGGCAGGGCTGGGCTATGGCTACACCTTC. The entire variable domain, with the rest obtained from reference TRBV11-2 and TRBJ1-2, is as follows: EAGVAQSPRYKIIEKRQSVAFWCNPISGHATLYWYQQILGQGPKLLIQFQNNGVVDDSQLPKDRFSAERLKGVDSTLKIQPAKLEDSAVYLCASSLAAGLGYGYTFGSGTRLTVV.

Comment on this clone: In the same sample, other DNA sequences code for this CDR3. The rearrangement uses TRBV20-1 and TRBJ1-6; D is uncertain. There are 11 residues in the CDR3. Germline CDR1 reads DFQATT; CDR2 reads SNEGSKA (reference sequence). The ends were cut back, 2 bases at V and 10 bases at J, with 6 bases in the middle. This CDR3 is CSARTESPLHF. DNA of the CDR3: TGCAGTGCTAGAACAGAATCACCCCTCCACTTT.

The chain has TRBV27 and TRBJ1-3; D remains ambiguous. V gave up 3 bases and J gave up 1 base, with 4 bases separating them. The germline gives CDR1 MNHEY, CDR2 SMNVEV (reference sequence). The CDR3 totals 13 residues. This CDR3 is CASSFSSGNTIYF. In DNA, the CDR3 is TGTGCCAGCAGTTTTTCATCTGGAAACACCATATATTTT.

The gene calls are TRBV7-9 and TRBJ2-1; unclear D gene. Trimming shortened V by 3 bases and J by 9 bases, and 21 bases separated the two germline ends. The CDR3 is 16 residues long. The germline V gene encodes CDR1 SEHNR and CDR2 FQNEAQ (reference sequence). CDR3 sequence reads: CASSFASDRARGEQFF. For the CDR3, the DNA is TGTGCCAGCAGCTTCGCCTCGGATAGGGCACGTGGTGAGCAGTTCTTC.

The rearrangement joins TRBV6-6 to TRBJ2-2; 9 bases line up with TRBD1. V lost 6 bases to trimming and J lost 4 bases; unmatched junction nucleotides: 9. Germline CDR1 is MNHNY and CDR2 is SVGAGI (reference sequence). The CDR3 covers 16 residues. The CDR3 bases are TGTGCCAGCAGCAAACAGGGGGCGATTAGCACCGGGGAGCTGTTTTTT. Its translation: CASSKQGAISTGELFF.

The genes are TRBV19 and TRBJ2-3; 10 positions agree with TRBD1. The junction had 7 bases not matched to a gene; V was cut back by 9 bases and J by 4 bases. Germline V gene sequence: CDR1 LNHDA, CDR2 SQIVND (reference sequence). The CDR3 is made up of 14 amino acids. For the CDR3, the DNA is TGTGCCAGCACGGACAGGGGGAGGGCAGATACGCAGTATTTT. Translating it yields CASTDRGRADTQYF. Filled out from reference TRBV19 and TRBJ2-3, the complete variable domain reads DGGITQSPKYLFRKEGQNVTLSCEQNLNHDAMYWYRQDPGQGLRLIYYSQIVNDFQKGDIAEGYSVSREKKESFPLTVTSAQKNPTAFYLCASTDRGRADTQYFGPGTRLTVL.

The chain carries TRBV4-2 and TRBJ2-7; perhaps D is TRBD1 or TRBD2 (5 bases each). V lost 10 bases and J lost 3, with 22 bases in between. Germline values: CDR1 LGHNA, CDR2 YNFKEQ. This CDR3 is 15 amino acids long. CDR3 residues: CATQAYGDGNYEQYF. The CDR3 coding sequence is TGTGCCACCCAGGCCTATGGGGACGGGAACTACGAGCAGTACTTC.

The chain recombines TRBV28 with TRBJ1-6; TRBD1 matches 8 bases. Germline assignment: CDR1 MDHEN and CDR2 SYDVKM. V shed 1 base and J 4 bases; nucleotides not matched to a gene: 6. The CDR3 contains 17 residues. This CDR3 is CASSLFVWTGYNSPLHF. In DNA form, the CDR3 reads TGTGCCAGCAGTTTATTTGTCTGGACAGGGTATAATTCACCCCTCCACTTT. Combining the CDR3 with reference TRBV28 and TRBJ1-6 gives the whole variable domain DVKVTQSSRYLVKRTGEKVFLECVQDMDHENMFWYRQDPGLGLRLIYFSYDVKMKEKGDIPEGYSVSREKKERFSLILESASTNQTSMYLCASSLFVWTGYNSPLHFGNGTRLTVT.

This clone came up once. The CDR3 region is CASSLAGGGKNIQYF. CDR3 bases: TGTGCCAGCAGCTTGGCCGGAGGAGGGAAAAACATTCAGTACTTC. This chain uses TRBV5-4 with TRBJ2-4; TRBD2 is a possible D gene (6 bases). Germline values: CDR1 SGHNT, CDR2 YYREEE (reference sequence). The CDR3 contains 15 residues. Trimming cost V 0 bases and J 4 bases, with 11 bases left between them.

This chain connects TRBV11-2 to TRBJ2-7; 9 nucleotides agree with TRBD1. Germline loops: CDR1 SGHAT, CDR2 FQNNGV. The CDR3 runs to 13 residues. J gave up 4 bases and V 3 bases, and 1 base lay outside the gene matches. DNA of the CDR3: TGTGCCAGCAGCTTCGACAGGGGGTACGAGCAGTACTTC. It codes for CASSFDRGYEQYF.

The genes are TRBV19 and TRBJ2-7; tentative D call: TRBD2 (7 bases). Trimming cost V 4 bases and J 0 bases, with 16 bases left between them. Germline assignment: CDR1 LNHDA and CDR2 SQIVND (reference sequence). There are 16 residues in the CDR3. As DNA, the CDR3 is TGTGCCAGTAGTACCGGTGGGCGGGGGCCCTCCTACGAGCAGTACTTC. Translating it yields CASSTGGRGPSYEQYF.

The rearrangement links TRBV12-5 to TRBJ2-3; D call uncertain. The CDR3 is 13 residues long. V was trimmed by 2 bases and J by 4 bases, leaving 7 bases between them. CDR1 and CDR2 (germline): LGHNT, FRNRAP. The CDR3 region has the DNA TGTGCTAGTGGTTTGTCCATGTCAGATACGCAGTATTTT. This translates into CASGLSMSDTQYF.

This chain uses TRBV30 with TRBJ1-3, with D tentatively TRBD1 (6 bases). V lost 5 bases and J 4 bases, leaving 9 bases between the germline ends. From germline, CDR1 is GTSNPN and CDR2 SVGIG (reference sequence). There are 12 residues in the CDR3. The DNA of the CDR3 is TGTGCCTGGGGGCAGGGGGGAAACACCATATATTTT. This gives the protein CAWGQGGNTIYF.

The J gene is TRBJ1-2, the V gene TRBV28; D is ambiguous. Per germline, CDR1 MDHEN and CDR2 SYDVKM. The germline V and J ends were trimmed by 11 bases and 3 bases, with 16 bases remaining between them. The CDR3 is 13 amino acids. The CDR3 sequence is CALLEGRDYGYTF. The CDR3 nucleotides read TGTGCCCTACTCGAGGGAAGGGACTATGGCTACACCTTC.

V gene TRBV5-1 combines with J gene TRBJ2-7; weak D call: TRBD2 (6 bases). Per the germline V gene, CDR1 is SGHRS and CDR2 is YFSETQ. The ends were cut back, 7 bases at V and 3 bases at J, with 17 bases in the middle. The CDR3 is made up of 14 amino acids. The CDR3 DNA is TGCGCCAGCGGTCGGACCGGGGACTTCTACGAGCAGTACTTC. Translating gives CASGRTGDFYEQYF.

The rearrangement links TRBV6-6 to TRBJ1-4; the match to TRBD1 covers 7 bases. The junction had 0 bases not matched to a gene; V was cut back by 2 bases and J by 0 bases. Germline lookup yields CDR1 MNHNY and CDR2 SVGAGI (reference sequence). The CDR3 is 15 residues long. The CDR3 reads CASSYGQATNEKLFF. CDR3 DNA: TGTGCCAGCAGTTACGGACAGGCAACTAATGAAAAACTGTTTTTT.

The CDR3 spells CASSLFEGTGANVLTF. The CDR3 nucleotides read TGCGCCAGCAGCTTGTTTGAGGGAACTGGGGCCAACGTCCTGACTTTC. J is TRBJ2-6 and V is TRBV5-1, with a possible D match to TRBD2 (5 bases). Per the germline V gene, CDR1 is SGHRS and CDR2 is YFSETQ. This CDR3 is built from 16 residues. V gave up 1 base and J gave up 2 bases, with 10 bases separating them.

The gene calls are TRBV11-2 and TRBJ1-2; D is uncertain. The length of the CDR3 is 15 residues. Germline V gives CDR1 SGHAT, CDR2 FQNNGV. V was shortened by 3 bases and J by 5 bases, with 16 bases between the two germline ends. The chain's CDR3 is CASSLAPVVGYGYTF. The DNA of the CDR3 is TGTGCCAGCAGCTTGGCGCCAGTAGTGGGGTATGGCTACACCTTC. Complete variable domain (other parts from reference TRBV11-2 and TRBJ1-2): EAGVAQSPRYKIIEKRQSVAFWCNPISGHATLYWYQQILGQGPKLLIQFQNNGVVDDSQLPKDRFSAERLKGVDSTLKIQPAKLEDSAVYLCASSLAPVVGYGYTFGSGTRLTVV.

In the case of this clone: This CDR3 is also generated by other DNA sequences in the sample. The gene calls are TRBV7-2 and TRBJ2-1; TRBD2 agrees at 8 bases. The germline V gene has CDR1 SGHTA and CDR2 FQGNSA. V lost 0 bases to trimming and J lost 0 bases; unmatched junction nucleotides: 1. The CDR3 runs to 16 residues. The CDR3 DNA follows: TGTGCCAGCAGCTTAGCGGGGACTAGCTCCTACAATGAGCAGTTCTTC. This codes for CASSLAGTSSYNEQFF.

The V and J genes are TRBV7-3 and TRBJ2-5; a weak D match, TRBD2 (6 bases). The CDR3 totals 13 residues. Germline V gene lookup returns CDR1 SGHTA and CDR2 FQGTGA. Trimming stripped 4 bases from V and 0 bases from J, with 6 bases between. In DNA form, the CDR3 reads TGTGCCAGCAGCTGGACTAACCAAGAGACCCAGTACTTC. This encodes CASSWTNQETQYF.

The V call is TRBV18, the J call TRBJ2-2; 7 bases align to TRBD2. CDR3 length: 14 residues. V lost 7 bases, J lost 5 bases, and 7 bases stayed unmatched. From germline, CDR1 is KGHSH and CDR2 LQKENI. This chain's CDR3 is CASLGGSETGELFF. For the CDR3, the DNA is TGTGCCAGCTTAGGCGGGAGTGAGACCGGGGAGCTGTTTTTT. Full variable domain (remainder filled in from reference TRBV18 and TRBJ2-2): NAGVMQNPRHLVRRRGQEARLRCSPMKGHSHVYWYRQLPEEGLKFMVYLQKENIIDESGMPKERFSAEFPKEGPSILRIQQVVRGDSAAYFCASLGGSETGELFFGEGSRLTVL.

The V call is TRBV28, the J call TRBJ1-5, with D possibly TRBD1 on 5 matching bases. The CDR3 sequence is 16 residues long. V lost 5 bases, J lost 6 bases, and 20 bases lay in between. CDR1 is MDHEN, CDR2 SYDVKM, per germline. The CDR3 nucleotides read TGTGCCAGCAGTCTCCCCCGGGACGGGATGGGTCAGCCCCAGCATTTT. It codes for CASSLPRDGMGQPQHF.